The clone carrying this TCR beta chain showed up many times. Its target is not known. The study profiled TCR beta VDJ and CDR3 using genomic DNA as template. A single record per CDR3 protein comes from TCRdb applying MiXCR to the reads. The sample records 160,000 or so distinct CDR3 sequences, over 40% being singletons. This sample was included in a study of CD8+CD57+ T cells in acquired aplastic anemia. Study results and caveats: A set of twenty-nine CD8+ CDR3 sequences was shared between patients and controls, and these sequences appeared highly expressed in patients. Controls did not differ significantly from patients in CD8+ Simpson's diversity.

Patients sequenced had flow cytometry evidence of CD8+CD57+ cell expansion. This CDR3 has 12 residues. The germline V gene encodes CDR1 SEHNR and CDR2 FQNEAQ (reference sequence). V lost 0 bases to trimming and J lost 7 bases, with 6 bases between them. The rearrangement joins TRBV7-9 to TRBJ1-1, with D unclear. The sequenced material came from sorted CD4+, CD8+, or CD8+CD57+ T cells (not recorded which) from PBMCs. The clonotype comes from a human donor with aplastic anemia. The CDR3 region has the DNA TGTGCCAGCAGCTTAGCGGTGGATGAAGCTTTCTTT. It specifies CASSLAVDEAFF. The full variable domain, its missing parts supplied by reference TRBV7-9 and TRBJ1-1, is DTGVSQNPRHKITKRGQNVTFRCDPISEHNRLYWYRQTLGQGPEFLTYFQNEAQLEKSRLLSDRFSAERPKGSFSTLEIQRTEQGDSAMYLCASSLAVDEAFFGQGTRLTVV.